This TCR beta chain was sequenced in a study of blood T cells in healthy people across ages. As to this clonotype: Its antigen remains unidentified.

Each donor's blood draw was approximately 10 milliliters of peripheral blood. The V end was cut by 4 bases, the J end by 3 bases, with 12 bases between. Germline lookup yields CDR1 MGHRA and CDR2 YSYEKL. The CDR3 is made up of 15 amino acids. Overall study findings and caveats: Donor CMV infection status was unknown, possibly confounding age-related changes in expanded clonotypes.

A second PCR, run for roughly 7 to 12 cycles, used a sample-barcoded 5' primer plus a J-beta primer mix. Every single cDNA molecule received a tag from a template-switch adaptor with 12 random nucleotides. No fewer than 2.5 million CDR3-containing paired-end reads came from each sample. TCRdb re-called the 5' RACE reads through MiXCR, storing one row per CDR3 protein. The table has 600,000 or so distinct CDR3 sequences, about 28% seen once. The gene calls are TRBV4-1 and TRBJ2-2; TRBD1 might be the D (6 bases). Sample: blood. This receptor was identified in an elderly woman in good health. The CDR3, as DNA: TGCGCCAGCAGCCCCGAGGACAGATACACCGGGGAGCTGTTTTTT. Its translation: CASSPEDRYTGELFF.